Following are 16 T cell receptor beta chains from one sample sequenced in a study of neurological immune-mediated disorders. One entry per CDR3 protein, called by TCRdb with MiXCR from the 5' RACE reads. The data show about 15,000 distinct CDR3 sequences, about 3.6% seen once. Material for sequencing was CD8+ T cells from blood. The source of these receptors is a woman aged 40-49 years in good health.

This clonotype was counted ten times or more. This chain connects TRBV5-1 to TRBJ1-2, with D unresolved. The CDR3 loop spans 15 amino acids. With 5 bases removed from V and 5 bases from J, the gap between germline ends came to 19 bases. Germline V gene data show CDR1 as SGHRS and CDR2 as YFSETQ. CDR3 sequence reads: CASRTGMSGPYGYTF. In DNA, the CDR3 is TGCGCCAGCAGAACCGGGATGTCGGGTCCATATGGCTACACCTTC.

This clonotype appeared many times. This chain links TRBV7-9 with TRBJ1-1; D gene ambiguous. Looked up from germline, CDR1 is SEHNR and CDR2 is FQNEAQ (reference sequence). This CDR3 has 12 residues. The V end was cut by 1 base, the J end by 11 bases, with 11 bases between. The CDR3 DNA reads as TGTGCCAGCAGCTTAGGAGCCCTTGGGGCTTTCTTT. This sequence encodes CASSLGALGAFF.

This clonotype showed up many times. The chain has TRBV9 and TRBJ2-5, with 8 bases fitting TRBD1. The V and J ends lost 6 bases and 5 bases, in that order; junction bases with no gene match: 15. The length of the CDR3 is 16 residues. CDR1 and CDR2 (germline): SGDLS, YYNGEE. The CDR3 is CASNPADRGPGETQYF. CDR3 bases: TGTGCCAGCAACCCCGCCGACAGGGGTCCTGGGGAGACCCAGTACTTC.

This clonotype has ten or more counts. The V and J genes are TRBV7-2 and TRBJ2-7; tentative D call: TRBD2 (5 bases). Germline V lookup: CDR1 SGHTA, CDR2 FQGNSA. This CDR3 is 15 amino acids long. The ends were cut back, 5 bases at V and 3 bases at J, with 17 bases in the middle. CDR3 residues: CASSLQASRVYEQYF. In DNA form, the CDR3 reads TGTGCCAGCAGCCTCCAAGCGTCGCGGGTCTACGAGCAGTACTTC.

This clonotype came up many times. The rearrangement links TRBV4-3 to TRBJ2-4; the D is unclear. Germline loops: CDR1 LGHNA, CDR2 YSLEER. This CDR3 comprises 15 residues. V was clipped by 1 base and J by 4 bases, with 11 bases between them. CDR3 region: CASSQGVTKKNIQYF. The CDR3 bases are TGCGCCAGCAGCCAAGGGGTAACCAAAAAAAACATTCAGTACTTC.

This clonotype was counted many times. The chain has TRBV15 and TRBJ2-5; 7 bases are shared with TRBD1. Germline-derived CDR1 and CDR2 are LNHNV and YYDKDF (reference sequence). With V trimmed by 0 bases and J by 5 bases, 6 bases remained unmatched. The CDR3 contains 15 residues. The CDR3 protein is CATSRDAGGVETQYF. The DNA for the CDR3 is TGTGCCACCAGCAGAGATGCAGGGGGAGTGGAGACCCAGTACTTC.

The table lists this clonotype with many counts. This chain uses TRBV28 with TRBJ2-1; D is unresolved. The germline gives CDR1 MDHEN, CDR2 SYDVKM. The germline V and J ends were trimmed by 6 bases and 5 bases, with 11 bases remaining between them. The CDR3 is 13 amino acids. The CDR3 here is CASSRRRNNEQFF. As DNA, the CDR3 is TGTGCCAGCAGCCGCAGACGGAACAATGAGCAGTTCTTC.

There are many counts of this clonotype. The J gene is TRBJ2-3, the V gene TRBV7-6; D gene unclear. Germline assignment: CDR1 SGHVS and CDR2 FNYEAQ. The V end was cut by 10 bases, the J end by 4 bases, with 18 bases between. The CDR3 totals 14 residues. The DNA of the CDR3 is TGTGCCACGTCGAGCACATCAGCTCCAGATACGCAGTATTTT. Translation gives CATSSTSAPDTQYF.

This clonotype was counted only a few times. This chain links TRBV7-2 with TRBJ2-2; D not certain. V was shortened by 3 bases and J by 4 bases, with 9 bases between the two germline ends. The V gene's germline CDR1 is SGHTA and CDR2 FQGNSA. This CDR3 spans 14 amino acids. CDR3 sequence (DNA): TGTGCCAGCAGCTTCGACACGTTCACCGGGGAGCTGTTTTTT. This encodes CASSFDTFTGELFF.

This clonotype was counted at least ten times. V gene TRBV20-1 combines with J gene TRBJ2-1; TRBD2 agrees at 12 bases. Germline V gene sequence: CDR1 DFQATT, CDR2 SNEGSKA (reference sequence). The J segment lost 2 bases and the V segment lost 0 bases, leaving 8 bases of the junction unmatched. CDR3 length equals 18 residues. The CDR3 spells CSARDVILAGGTYNEQFF. The CDR3, as DNA: TGCAGTGCTAGAGACGTGATTCTAGCGGGAGGGACCTACAATGAGCAGTTCTTC.

Ten or more counts support this clonotype. V gene TRBV11-2 combines with J gene TRBJ2-7; TRBD2 matches at 9 bases. The junction had 10 bases not matched to a gene; V was cut back by 4 bases and J by 0 bases. CDR3 length: 17 residues. Germline values: CDR1 SGHAT, CDR2 FQNNGV. The CDR3 DNA sequence: TGTGCCAGCAGCTCCGACCCCTGGACTAGCGCCTCCTACGAGCAGTACTTC. Translating gives CASSSDPWTSASYEQYF.

This clonotype was seen many times. J is TRBJ1-2 and V is TRBV10-3, with D perhaps matching TRBD1 (6 bases). V was clipped by 8 bases and J by 6 bases, with 16 bases between them. The CDR3 is 13 residues long. Germline CDR1 ENHRY, CDR2 SYGVKD. The CDR3 sequence is CAILHREIDGYTF. The CDR3 DNA follows: TGTGCCATCCTTCACAGGGAGATTGATGGCTACACCTTC.

At least ten counts were recorded for this clonotype. The genes are TRBV28 and TRBJ1-2; no definite D call. The CDR3 runs 13 residues. CDR1 is MDHEN, CDR2 SYDVKM, per germline. V lost 2 bases to trimming and J lost 7 bases, with 11 bases between them. CDR3 DNA sequence: TGTGCCAGCAGTTTAAAGTGCCGGTGTGGCTACACCTTC. Translation: CASSLKCRCGYTF.

In its sample, this clonotype was seen many times. The chain uses TRBV10-3 and TRBJ2-7, with D possibly matching TRBD2 (6 bases). Germline V lookup: CDR1 ENHRY, CDR2 SYGVKD. Trimming removed 3 bases at V and 0 bases at J, with 9 bases between. This CDR3 has 14 amino acids. Written as DNA, the CDR3 is TGTGCCATCAGTGACCTGGACTACTCCTACGAGCAGTACTTC. It encodes CAISDLDYSYEQYF.

This clonotype was detected ten times or more. The gene calls are TRBV5-1 and TRBJ1-1; 9 bases map to TRBD1. The CDR3 extends over 15 amino acids. Losses at the gene ends were 0 bases for V and 5 bases for J; bases not matched to a gene: 5. Per germline, CDR1 SGHRS and CDR2 YFSETQ. This CDR3 reads CASSLARQGGTEAFF. The DNA for the CDR3 is TGCGCCAGCAGCTTGGCCAGACAGGGGGGTACTGAAGCTTTCTTT.

Ten or more counts support this clonotype. The chain's CDR3 is CASSTWTGEGVAFF. The CDR3 DNA sequence: TGTGCCAGCAGCACCTGGACAGGGGAGGGGGTAGCTTTCTTT. This chain joins TRBV7-8 and TRBJ1-1, with 9 bases lining up with TRBD1. V trimming: 5 bases; J trimming: 10 bases; junction bases outside the gene matches: 11. CDR1 is SGHVS and CDR2 is FQNEAQ in the germline V gene. The CDR3 runs to 14 residues.